This T cell receptor beta chain stems from a study of cytomegalovirus exposure and HLA in healthy donors. General study points: The study listed some 160 cytomegalovirus-associated TCR beta chains. In a later analysis, TCR association rates varied by HLA locus: DRB1 most, HLA-C fewest.

The primer mix had 60 Vbeta and 13 Jbeta primers. Measured with immunoSEQ multiplex PCR; TCRdb has only the in-frame clones, and not every one. In the table there are some 140,000 clones, roughly 80% of which are singletons. Between the trimmed V and J ends, which lost 2 bases and 2 bases, there was a span of 11 bases. There are 14 residues in the CDR3. CDR1 and CDR2 from the germline V gene are SGHDT and YYEEEE. With regard to this clone: Antigen specificity is unknown.

The chain links TRBV5-6 to TRBJ2-7, with D perhaps TRBD1 (6 bases). The source of this sequence is a female donor in good health and CMV-seronegative. The sample comprised PBMCs. CDR3 sequence reads: CASSFTGSPYEQYF. The CDR3 nucleotides are TGTGCCAGCAGCTTCACAGGGAGTCCCTACGAGCAGTACTTC.